These 26 T cell receptor beta chains were all obtained from the same sample, sequenced in a study of T cell responses to AZD1222 COVID-19 vaccine (dated by TCRdb to the early 2020s). The sample's time point label, decoded: baseline before first vaccination. The library was generated by the immunoSEQ multiplex PCR assay. TCRdb's version of the immuneACCESS table is confined to in-frame rearrangements and falls short of the full clone set. An unresolved V gene accounts for under half of the shortfall where checked; the remainder is of unknown origin. A total of roughly 150,000 clones appear in this sample, about nine tenths of them only once. Together, the top ten hold approximately 1.5% of the sample. This specimen consisted of peripheral blood, obtained on day 0 of AZD1222 vaccination. The receptors here all came from an adult in good health.

The V call is TRBV12-5, the J call TRBJ2-1, with D possibly matching TRBD2 (5 bases). V lost 1 base to trimming and J lost 0 bases, with 19 bases between them. The CDR3 is 19 residues long. Germline V gene data show CDR1 as LGHNT and CDR2 as FRNRAP. CDR3 sequence (DNA): TGTGCTAGTGGTTTGGGTCCCCCGGCTGGGGAGACCTCCTACAATGAGCAGTTCTTC. This sequence encodes CASGLGPPAGETSYNEQFF.

The chain employs TRBV19 and TRBJ1-2; TRBD1 aligns across 10 bases. Trimming removed 10 bases from V and 7 bases from J; junction bases left unmatched: 18. The CDR3 sequence is 16 residues long. CDR1 and CDR2 from the germline V gene are LNHDA and SQIVND (reference sequence). The CDR3 is CATSDHGTGVQGGYTF. In nucleotides, the CDR3 is TGTGCCACGTCAGACCACGGGACAGGGGTTCAGGGTGGCTACACCTTC.

The CDR3 protein is CASSLMENSPLHF. DNA of the CDR3: TGTGCCAGCAGCTTAATGGAGAATTCACCCCTCCACTTT. The chain couples TRBV7-3 to TRBJ1-6, with unresolved D. The V end lost 1 base, the J end lost 7 bases, and 5 bases lay between the germline ends. The CDR3 loop spans 13 amino acids. From germline, CDR1 is SGHTA and CDR2 FQGTGA.

The chain couples TRBV18 to TRBJ1-2, with TRBD1 as a possible D gene (6 bases). V was clipped by 6 bases and J by 4 bases, with 15 bases between them. CDR3 length equals 14 residues. CDR1 is KGHSH and CDR2 is LQKENI in the germline V gene. The CDR3 DNA reads TGTGCCAGCTCCGCCCAGGGGCTCCCCTATGGCTACACCTTC. Encoded protein: CASSAQGLPYGYTF.

The V and J genes are TRBV27 and TRBJ1-5; D not resolved. CDR3 size: 15 residues. Germline CDR1 is MNHEY and CDR2 is SMNVEV (reference sequence). Trimming removed 4 bases from V and 2 bases from J, with 12 bases in between. CDR3 in DNA: TGTGCCAGCAGTTATCGGGGAGGCGGCAATCAGCCCCAGCATTTT. Protein: CASSYRGGGNQPQHF.

This clone was counted once. The DNA of the CDR3 is TGCGCCAGCAGCCACGCGAGAGGGGGATACAATGAGCAGTTCTTC. Translation gives CASSHARGGYNEQFF. The chain carries TRBV4-1 and TRBJ2-1; D is possibly TRBD1 (6 bases). Deletions cut 3 bases from V and 4 bases from J, with 13 bases between. The CDR3 contains 15 residues. Germline CDR1 MGHRA, CDR2 YSYEKL.

The chain uses TRBV27 and TRBJ2-5, with D hard to call. Germline V lookup: CDR1 MNHEY, CDR2 SMNVEV (reference sequence). The CDR3 length is 15 residues. V was clipped by 3 bases and J by 2 bases, with 13 bases between them. The CDR3, as DNA: TGTGCCAGCAGTTTCTCTGATCGCGGACAAGAGACCCAGTACTTC. This codes for CASSFSDRGQETQYF.

The chain combines TRBV5-6 with TRBJ2-1, with TRBD1 as a possible D gene (8 bases). The CDR3 contains 13 residues. CDR1 is SGHDT, CDR2 YYEEEE, per germline. Trimming left V 4 bases short and J 9 bases short, with 14 bases between. CDR3 loop: CASSPTGGGEQFF. Written as DNA, the CDR3 is TGTGCCAGCAGCCCCACAGGGGGGGGTGAGCAGTTCTTC.

The J gene is TRBJ1-4, the V gene TRBV7-9; 7 bases agree with TRBD1. There are 16 residues in the CDR3. Germline CDR1 SEHNR, CDR2 FQNEAQ (reference sequence). V gave up 5 bases and J gave up 0 bases; unmatched junction bases: 6. This chain's CDR3 is CASSTGTAATNEKLFF. CDR3 in DNA: TGTGCCAGCAGCACCGGGACAGCCGCAACTAATGAAAAACTGTTTTTT.

The chain uses TRBV6-2 or TRBV6-3 and TRBJ2-7; D ambiguous. The CDR3 consists of 13 residues. CDR1 is MNHEY, CDR2 SVGEGT, per germline. V lost 2 bases, J lost 5 bases, and 10 bases lay in between. The DNA of the CDR3 is TGTGCCAGCAGTTACAAGCAACCCCACGAGCAGTACTTC. This gives the protein CASSYKQPHEQYF.

The gene calls are TRBV4-2 and TRBJ2-2, with D perhaps matching TRBD2 (6 bases). V was clipped by 4 bases and J by 5 bases, with 17 bases between them. The CDR3 runs to 16 residues. Germline loops: CDR1 LGHNA, CDR2 YNFKEQ. The CDR3 loop reads CASSPPLGGGTGELFF. In nucleotides, the CDR3 is TGTGCCAGCAGCCCCCCATTGGGGGGTGGGACCGGGGAGCTGTTTTTT.

V gene TRBV6-2 or TRBV6-3 combines with J gene TRBJ1-3; D is undetermined. Germline V gene data show CDR1 as MNHEY and CDR2 as SVGEGT. The CDR3 has 14 amino acids. The V gene lost 4 bases and the J gene lost 2 bases, with 9 bases spanning the gap. The chain's CDR3 is CASSLRGTGNTIYF. For the CDR3, the DNA is TGTGCCAGCAGTTTGCGGGGAACTGGAAACACCATATATTTT.

V and J are TRBV7-2 and TRBJ2-6; no firm D call. Trimming shortened V by 7 bases and J by 0 bases, and 13 bases separated the two germline ends. Germline loops: CDR1 SGHTA, CDR2 FQGNSA. The CDR3 spans 16 residues. The DNA of the CDR3 is TGTGCCAGCAACACCGACGCCTTCTCTGGGGCCAACGTCCTGACTTTC. Translation gives CASNTDAFSGANVLTF.

The J gene is TRBJ1-3, the V gene TRBV30, with D hard to call. Trimming cost V 6 bases and J 0 bases, with 9 bases left between them. The V gene's germline CDR1 is GTSNPN and CDR2 SVGIG (reference sequence). This CDR3 spans 13 amino acids. The CDR3 sequence is CACTAASGNTIYF. CDR3 bases: TGTGCCTGCACAGCAGCCTCTGGAAACACCATATATTTT.

This clone appeared a single time. The gene calls are TRBV6-6 and TRBJ1-5; D unclear. CDR3 length: 14 amino acids. Trimming removed 2 bases at V and 0 bases at J, with 5 bases between. Germline-derived CDR1 and CDR2 are MNHNY and SVGAGI (reference sequence). The CDR3 spells CASSYIGSNQPQHF. In DNA, the CDR3 is TGTGCCAGCAGTTACATCGGTAGCAATCAGCCCCAGCATTTT.

The V and J genes are TRBV4-3 and TRBJ1-2; no clear D gene. The CDR3 has 15 residues. The germline V gene encodes CDR1 LGHNA and CDR2 YSLEER. The V gene lost 4 bases and the J gene lost 2 bases, with 14 bases spanning the gap. In nucleotides, the CDR3 is TGCGCCAGCAGCCCCAGCGGGGTCCCAAACTATGGCTACACCTTC. Protein: CASSPSGVPNYGYTF.

V usage is TRBV19 and J usage is TRBJ1-1; D gene ambiguous. The ends were cut back, 6 bases at V and 0 bases at J, with 23 bases in the middle. CDR3 length equals 18 residues. Germline lookup yields CDR1 LNHDA and CDR2 SQIVND (reference sequence). CDR3 in amino acids: CASSPRGTSYTMNTEAFF. The CDR3 DNA sequence: TGTGCCAGTAGCCCTCGGGGTACAAGCTATACTATGAACACTGAAGCTTTCTTT.

In nucleotides, the CDR3 is TGTGCCAGCAGCAAACGGAGGGGGCCGTACAATCAGCCCCAGCATTTT. It specifies CASSKRRGPYNQPQHF. The chain combines TRBV21-1 with TRBJ1-5; TRBD1 is the table's D call and was not checked against the DNA. TRBV21-1 is labeled a pseudogene. The CDR3 has 16 amino acids.

This rearrangement joins TRBV7-2 to TRBJ2-1; 10 bases are a match to TRBD2. The J segment lost 1 base and the V segment lost 6 bases, leaving 6 bases of the junction unmatched. CDR1 and CDR2 from the germline V gene are SGHTA and FQGNSA. The CDR3 is 16 residues long. The CDR3 bases are TGTGCCAGCAGATCCGGACTAGCGGATTCCTACAATGAGCAGTTCTTC. It yields the protein CASRSGLADSYNEQFF.

This sequence joins TRBV7-9 and TRBJ1-6; D may be TRBD1 (5 bases). CDR1 and CDR2 from the germline V gene are SEHNR and FQNEAQ (reference sequence). The length of the CDR3 is 14 residues. Between the trimmed V and J ends, which lost 3 bases and 9 bases, there was a span of 12 bases. CDR3 bases: TGTGCCAGCAGCTTCGTGGGGGTTGTTTCACCCCTCCACTTT. Translated, it gives CASSFVGVVSPLHF.

V usage is TRBV2 and J usage is TRBJ1-1, with a tentative D call TRBD1 (5 bases). Trimming stripped 7 bases from V and 6 bases from J, with 24 bases between. Germline CDR1 is SNHLY and CDR2 is FYNNEI. The CDR3 is made up of 16 amino acids. The CDR3 nucleotides read TGTGCCAGCACCCCGCCCCGTGGTCAGGGTGCGTCTGAAGCTTTCTTT. It translates to CASTPPRGQGASEAFF. The full variable domain, rest sourced from reference TRBV2 and TRBJ1-1, is EPEVTQTPSHQVTQMGQEVILRCVPISNHLYFYWYRQILGQKVEFLVSFYNNEISEKSEIFDDQFSVERPDGSNFTLKIRSTKLEDSAMYFCASTPPRGQGASEAFFGQGTRLTVV.

The gene calls are TRBV7-9 and TRBJ2-1, with 14 bases matching TRBD2. Per the germline V gene, CDR1 is SEHNR and CDR2 is FQNEAQ (reference sequence). The CDR3 is 18 amino acids. V trimming: 5 bases; J trimming: 6 bases; junction bases outside the gene matches: 12. CDR3 coding DNA: TGTGCCAGCAGCCCCCGGACTAGCGGGGGGTCGGGGTTCAATGAGCAGTTCTTC. Translated, it gives CASSPRTSGGSGFNEQFF.

The chain uses TRBV28 and TRBJ2-3; 8 bases match TRBD1. The germline gives CDR1 MDHEN, CDR2 SYDVKM. This CDR3 has 15 residues. The J segment lost 2 bases and the V segment lost 2 bases, leaving 3 bases of the junction unmatched. The chain's CDR3 is CASSLAGGLTDTQYF. Written as DNA, the CDR3 is TGTGCCAGCAGTTTAGCAGGGGGCCTCACAGATACGCAGTATTTT.

This clone was counted a single time. The chain recombines TRBV27 with TRBJ1-1, with TRBD1 as a possible D gene (6 bases). Germline-derived CDR1 and CDR2 are MNHEY and SMNVEV (reference sequence). Trimming removed 3 bases from V and 9 bases from J, with 11 bases in between. This CDR3 is built from 12 residues. CDR3 sequence (DNA): TGTGCCAGCAGTTTTGATGGGGGCCAAGCTTTCTTT. Amino acid sequence: CASSFDGGQAFF.

The chain employs TRBV5-1 and TRBJ1-5; D is ambiguous. V was shortened by 0 bases and J by 5 bases, with 12 bases between the two germline ends. The CDR3 has 15 amino acids. CDR1 and CDR2 (germline): SGHRS, YFSETQ. The CDR3 nucleotides read TGCGCCAGCAGCTTGGAGGCGGGGATCCATCAGCCCCAGCATTTT. Amino acids: CASSLEAGIHQPQHF. Supplemented by reference TRBV5-1 and TRBJ1-5, the full variable domain reads KAGVTQTPRYLIKTRGQQVTLSCSPISGHRSVSWYQQTPGQGLQFLFEYFSETQRNKGNFPGRFSGRQFSNSRSEMNVSTLELGDSALYLCASSLEAGIHQPQHFGDGTRLSIL.

This clone was counted a single time. V gene TRBV10-3 combines with J gene TRBJ1-1; D is ambiguous. Germline V gene data show CDR1 as ENHRY and CDR2 as SYGVKD. The CDR3 covers 13 residues. V was cut by 6 bases and J by 3 bases, with 11 bases left in between. The CDR3 loop reads CAIRTSPDTEAFF. CDR3 nucleotide sequence: TGTGCCATCAGGACTTCTCCGGACACTGAAGCTTTCTTT.